The clone carrying this TCR beta chain appeared many times. Its antigen is currently unknown. It was the library that attached unique molecular identifiers to individual cDNA molecules. Per the original data handling: About 97,000 TCRs per sample was the median, with a range of 23,224 to 690,600. TCRdb re-called the RACE reads with MiXCR, one entry per CDR3 protein. The V and J calls reflect TCRdb's pipeline rather than the authors' work. The sample includes 55,000 to 75,000 distinct CDR3 sequences, about 6.5% of them seen just once. With 2 bases removed from V and 3 bases from J, the gap between germline ends came to 13 bases. This CDR3 is built from 15 residues. Looked up from germline, CDR1 is MNHEY and CDR2 is SVGEGT. This entry is derived from a study of human T cells and chemical hapten exposure. Overall study context: Slight differences in pooled library volume were the main source of varying TCR yields across samples. Study results and limitations: Sensitizing with DPC caused no change in TCRs above 1 in 1000 frequency.

Time point of the sample: healthy volunteer bleed at 6 weeks. Unfractionated whole blood was the source from which total RNA was extracted. The sequencing input was whole blood. The chain couples TRBV6-2 or TRBV6-3 to TRBJ1-2, with a weak D call TRBD1 (5 bases). The TCR comes from a female donor in good health. Some clones in this sample may be carry-over from other donors' samples. CDR3 protein: CASSYTLEGYYGYTF. CDR3 nucleotides: TGTGCCAGCAGTTACACCCTTGAGGGGTACTATGGCTACACCTTC.